This T cell receptor beta chain was documented in a study of T cells after yellow fever vaccination. Many counts were recorded for this clonotype. A single record per CDR3 protein comes from TCRdb applying MiXCR to the 5' RACE reads. The table records over 300,000 distinct CDR3 sequences, roughly 4.3% of them present only once. The TCR originated in a man aged 18 to 29 who received the YFV17D yellow fever vaccine. The material was PBMCs, obtained 5 days after the yellow fever booster vaccination.

CDR3 in DNA: TGTGCCAGCAGCTTAGCGACACAGGGTCGATCACCCCTCCACTTT. This codes for CASSLATQGRSPLHF. The chain carries TRBV7-8 and TRBJ1-6; D possibly corresponds to TRBD1 (6 bases). The CDR3 is 15 residues long. V lost 0 bases and J lost 10, with 13 bases in between. The germline V gene has CDR1 SGHVS and CDR2 FQNEAQ.